This T cell receptor beta chain was captured in a study of blood T cell repertoires in COVID-19. Study overall: Samples taken during acute and convalescent COVID-19 were collected in the United States, Italy and Spain. PBMCs, B-cell-depleted T cells, or T cells were the source of the cDNA or gDNA that made up the material.

Per the original data handling: Estimated nucleated cell counts came from reference gene primer amplification. Clones were sequenced by immunoSEQ multiplex PCR, and TCRdb holds only the in-frame ones, with some missing. V, J and clone size are taken as reported in that table, and D and trimming were inferred from the DNA itself. The repertoire has tens of thousands of clones, 80% to 90% of them found once; the top ten carry 2.5% to 3.5%. There are 15 residues in the CDR3. Germline CDR1 SEHNR, CDR2 FQNEAQ (reference sequence). Between the trimmed V and J ends, which lost 2 bases and 1 base, there was a span of 8 bases.

The J gene is TRBJ2-2, the V gene TRBV7-9; D call uncertain. Specimen: peripheral blood. The origin of this receptor is a woman of 80 years or more with acute or convalescent COVID-19. CDR3 residues: CASSLLGLNTGELFF. In DNA, the CDR3 is TGTGCCAGCAGCTTACTAGGCCTGAACACCGGGGAGCTGTTTTTT.